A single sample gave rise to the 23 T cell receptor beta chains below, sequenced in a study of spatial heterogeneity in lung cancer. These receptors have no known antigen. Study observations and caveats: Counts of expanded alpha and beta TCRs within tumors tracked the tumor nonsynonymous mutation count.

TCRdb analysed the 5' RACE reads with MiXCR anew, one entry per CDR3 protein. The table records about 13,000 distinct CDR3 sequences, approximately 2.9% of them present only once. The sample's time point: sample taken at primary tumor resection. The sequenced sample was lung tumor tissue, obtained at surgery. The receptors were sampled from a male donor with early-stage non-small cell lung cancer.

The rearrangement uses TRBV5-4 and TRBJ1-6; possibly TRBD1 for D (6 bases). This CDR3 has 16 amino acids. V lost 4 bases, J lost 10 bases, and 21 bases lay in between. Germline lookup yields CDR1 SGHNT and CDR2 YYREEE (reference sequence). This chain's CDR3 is CASSPGHRDGGSPLHF. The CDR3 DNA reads TGTGCCAGCAGCCCAGGACACAGGGATGGAGGATCACCCCTCCACTTT.

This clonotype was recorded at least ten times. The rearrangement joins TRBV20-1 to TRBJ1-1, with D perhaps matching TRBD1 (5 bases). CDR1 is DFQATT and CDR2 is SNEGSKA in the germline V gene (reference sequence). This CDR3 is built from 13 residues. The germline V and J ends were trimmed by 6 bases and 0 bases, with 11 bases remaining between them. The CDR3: CSAGDGVNTEAFF. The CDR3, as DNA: TGCAGTGCCGGGGACGGGGTGAACACTGAAGCTTTCTTT.

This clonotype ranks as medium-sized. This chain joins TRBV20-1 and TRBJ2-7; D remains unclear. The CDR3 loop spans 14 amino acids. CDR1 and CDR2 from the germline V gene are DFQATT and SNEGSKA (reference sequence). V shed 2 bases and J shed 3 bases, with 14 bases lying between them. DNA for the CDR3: TGCAGTGCTAGACCCCTTGAGCGAAACTACGAGCAGTACTTC. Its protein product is CSARPLERNYEQYF.

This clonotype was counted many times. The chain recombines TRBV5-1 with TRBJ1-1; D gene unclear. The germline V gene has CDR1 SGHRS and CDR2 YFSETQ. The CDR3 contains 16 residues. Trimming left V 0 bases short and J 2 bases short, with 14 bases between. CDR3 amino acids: CASSLVDNLPNTEAFF. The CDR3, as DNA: TGCGCCAGCAGCTTGGTCGACAACCTCCCTAACACTGAAGCTTTCTTT.

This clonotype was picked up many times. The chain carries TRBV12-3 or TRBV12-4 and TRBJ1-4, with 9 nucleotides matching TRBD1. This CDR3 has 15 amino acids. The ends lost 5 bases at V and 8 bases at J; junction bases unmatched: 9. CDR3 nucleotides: TGTGCCAGCAGTCCAGACAGGGGGGTTGGCGAAAAACTGTTTTTT. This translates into CASSPDRGVGEKLFF.

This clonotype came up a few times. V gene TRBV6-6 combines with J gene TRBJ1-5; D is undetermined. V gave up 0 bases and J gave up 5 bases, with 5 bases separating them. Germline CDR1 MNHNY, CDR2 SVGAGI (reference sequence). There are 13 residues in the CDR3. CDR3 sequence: CASSYSVDQPQHF. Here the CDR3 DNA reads TGTGCCAGCAGTTACTCCGTAGATCAGCCCCAGCATTTT.

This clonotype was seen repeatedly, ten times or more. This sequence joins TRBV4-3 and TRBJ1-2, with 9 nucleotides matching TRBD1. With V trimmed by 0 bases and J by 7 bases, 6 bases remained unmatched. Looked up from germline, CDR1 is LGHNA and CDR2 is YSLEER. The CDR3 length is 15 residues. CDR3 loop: CASSQENRGQGGYTF. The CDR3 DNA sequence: TGCGCCAGCAGCCAAGAGAACAGGGGGCAGGGTGGCTACACCTTC.

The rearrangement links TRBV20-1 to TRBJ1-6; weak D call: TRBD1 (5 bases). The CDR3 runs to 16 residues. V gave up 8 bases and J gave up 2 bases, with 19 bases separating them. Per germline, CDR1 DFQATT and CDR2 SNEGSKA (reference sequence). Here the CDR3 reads CSTKAEGKAYNSPLHF. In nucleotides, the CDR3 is TGCAGTACTAAAGCGGAGGGGAAGGCCTATAATTCACCCCTCCACTTT.

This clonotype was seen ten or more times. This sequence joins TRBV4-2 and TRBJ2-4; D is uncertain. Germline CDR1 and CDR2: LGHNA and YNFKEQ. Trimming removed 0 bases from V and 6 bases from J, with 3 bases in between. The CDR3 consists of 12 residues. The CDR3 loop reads CASSQESNIQYF. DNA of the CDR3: TGTGCCAGCAGCCAAGAATCAAACATTCAGTACTTC.

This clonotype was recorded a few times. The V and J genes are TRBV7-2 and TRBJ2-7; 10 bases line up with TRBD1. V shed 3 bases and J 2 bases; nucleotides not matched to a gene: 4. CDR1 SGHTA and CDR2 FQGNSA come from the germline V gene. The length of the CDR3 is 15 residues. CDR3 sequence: CASSLWTGGAYEQYF. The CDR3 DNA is TGTGCCAGCAGCTTGTGGACAGGGGGAGCCTACGAGCAGTACTTC. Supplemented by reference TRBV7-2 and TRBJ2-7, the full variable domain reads GAGVSQSPSNKVTEKGKDVELRCDPISGHTALYWYRQSLGQGLEFLIYFQGNSAPDKSGLPSDRFSAERTGGSVSTLTIQRTQQEDSAVYLCASSLWTGGAYEQYFGPGTRLTVT.

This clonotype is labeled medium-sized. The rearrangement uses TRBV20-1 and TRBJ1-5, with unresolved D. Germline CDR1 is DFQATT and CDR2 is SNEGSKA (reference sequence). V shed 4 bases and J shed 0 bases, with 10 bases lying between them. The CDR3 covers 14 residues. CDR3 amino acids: CSATRWNSNQPQHF. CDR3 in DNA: TGCAGTGCTACCAGGTGGAATAGCAATCAGCCCCAGCATTTT.

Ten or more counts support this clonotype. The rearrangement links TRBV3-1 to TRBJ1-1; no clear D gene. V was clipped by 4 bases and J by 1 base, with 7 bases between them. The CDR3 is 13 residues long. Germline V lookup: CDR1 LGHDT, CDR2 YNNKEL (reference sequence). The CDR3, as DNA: TGTGCCAGCAGCCGCTTCGGGAACACTGAAGCTTTCTTT. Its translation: CASSRFGNTEAFF.

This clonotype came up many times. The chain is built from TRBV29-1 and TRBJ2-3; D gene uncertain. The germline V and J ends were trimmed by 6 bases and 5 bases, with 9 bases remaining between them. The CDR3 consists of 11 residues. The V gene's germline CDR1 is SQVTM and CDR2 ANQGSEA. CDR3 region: CSVNPGDTQYF. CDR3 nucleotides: TGCAGCGTCAACCCCGGAGATACGCAGTATTTT.

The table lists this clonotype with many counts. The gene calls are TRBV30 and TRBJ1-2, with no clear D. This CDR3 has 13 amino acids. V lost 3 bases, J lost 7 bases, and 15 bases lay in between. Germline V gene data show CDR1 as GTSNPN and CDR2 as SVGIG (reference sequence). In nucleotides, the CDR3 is TGTGCCTGGAGGGTCCCGGCGGACTTTGGCTACACCTTC. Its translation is CAWRVPADFGYTF.

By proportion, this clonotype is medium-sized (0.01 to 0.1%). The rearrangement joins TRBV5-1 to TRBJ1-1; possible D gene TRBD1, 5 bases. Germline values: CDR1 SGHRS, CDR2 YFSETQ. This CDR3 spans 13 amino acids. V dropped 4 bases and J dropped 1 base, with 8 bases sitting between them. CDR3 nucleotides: TGCGCCAGCAGCGCCCAGGGGAACACTGAAGCTTTCTTT. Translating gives CASSAQGNTEAFF. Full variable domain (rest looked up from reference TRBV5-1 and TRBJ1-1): KAGVTQTPRYLIKTRGQQVTLSCSPISGHRSVSWYQQTPGQGLQFLFEYFSETQRNKGNFPGRFSGRQFSNSRSEMNVSTLELGDSALYLCASSAQGNTEAFFGQGTRLTVV.

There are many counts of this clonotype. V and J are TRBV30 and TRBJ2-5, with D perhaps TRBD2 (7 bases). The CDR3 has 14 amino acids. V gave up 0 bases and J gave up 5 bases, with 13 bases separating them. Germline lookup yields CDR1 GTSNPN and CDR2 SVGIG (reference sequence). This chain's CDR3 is CAWSVLGGGETQYF. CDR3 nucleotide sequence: TGTGCCTGGAGTGTACTAGGGGGGGGGGAGACCCAGTACTTC.

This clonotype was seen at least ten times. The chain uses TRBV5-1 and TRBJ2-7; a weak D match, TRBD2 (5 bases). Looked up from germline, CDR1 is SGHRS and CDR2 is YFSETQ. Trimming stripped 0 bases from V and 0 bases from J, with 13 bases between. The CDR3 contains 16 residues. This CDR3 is CASSLDGLSSSYEQYF. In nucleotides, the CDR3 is TGCGCCAGCAGCTTGGATGGACTCTCGAGCTCCTACGAGCAGTACTTC.

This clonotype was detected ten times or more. The CDR3 region is CSATSGTGANEQFF. DNA for the CDR3: TGCAGTGCTACCTCCGGGACAGGGGCCAATGAGCAGTTCTTC. The rearrangement uses TRBV20-1 and TRBJ2-1; TRBD1 matches at 10 bases. This CDR3 has 14 residues. V was clipped by 4 bases and J by 6 bases; unmatched bases: 6. CDR1 DFQATT and CDR2 SNEGSKA come from the germline V gene (reference sequence).

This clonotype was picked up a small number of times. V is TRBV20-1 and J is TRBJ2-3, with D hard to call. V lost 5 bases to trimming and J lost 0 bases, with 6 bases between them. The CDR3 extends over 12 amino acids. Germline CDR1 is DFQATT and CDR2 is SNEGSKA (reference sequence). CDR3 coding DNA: TGCAGTGCTCCTGACAGCACAGATACGCAGTATTTT. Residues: CSAPDSTDTQYF.

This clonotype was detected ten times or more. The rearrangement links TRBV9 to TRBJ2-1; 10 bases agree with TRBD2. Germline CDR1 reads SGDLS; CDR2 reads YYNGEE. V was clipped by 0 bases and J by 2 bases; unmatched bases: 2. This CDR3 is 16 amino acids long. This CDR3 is CASSVETSGAYNEQFF. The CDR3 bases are TGTGCCAGCAGCGTAGAAACTAGCGGGGCCTACAATGAGCAGTTCTTC.

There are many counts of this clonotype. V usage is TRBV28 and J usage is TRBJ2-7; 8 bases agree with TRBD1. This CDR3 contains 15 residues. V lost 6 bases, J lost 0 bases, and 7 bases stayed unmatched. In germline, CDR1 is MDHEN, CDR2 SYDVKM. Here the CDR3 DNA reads TGTGCCAGCAGCCCTCAGGGGGCAGGCTCCTACGAGCAGTACTTC. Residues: CASSPQGAGSYEQYF.

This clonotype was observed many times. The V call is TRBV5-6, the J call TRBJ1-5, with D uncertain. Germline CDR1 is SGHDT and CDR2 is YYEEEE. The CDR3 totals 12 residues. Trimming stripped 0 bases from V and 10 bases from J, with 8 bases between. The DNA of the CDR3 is TGTGCCAGCAGCTTGGAGTACGGCCCCCAGCATTTT. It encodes CASSLEYGPQHF.

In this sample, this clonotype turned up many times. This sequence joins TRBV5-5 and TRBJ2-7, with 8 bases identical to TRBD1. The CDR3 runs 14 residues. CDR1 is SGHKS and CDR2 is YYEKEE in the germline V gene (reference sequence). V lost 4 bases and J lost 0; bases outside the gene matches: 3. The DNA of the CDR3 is TGTGCCAGCAGCCTGGACAGGGCCTCCTACGAGCAGTACTTC. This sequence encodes CASSLDRASYEQYF.